This TCR beta chain was documented in a study of cytomegalovirus exposure and HLA in healthy donors. Trimming removed 5 bases from V and 5 bases from J, with 16 bases in between. This CDR3 spans 15 amino acids. In germline, CDR1 is PRHDT, CDR2 FYEKMQ (reference sequence). Donors consisted of healthy bone marrow donors. Concerning this clone: What it binds is unknown.

Study outcomes and limitations: Highly shared sequence variants in one cluster were likely a sequencing artifact. Analysis was carried out at a later point, and it linked a missense DCLRE1C variant to TCR beta V- and J-gene trimming. It was assumed in the presence/absence analyses that sequencing depth was roughly uniform across donors.

The primer mix had 60 Vbeta and 13 Jbeta primers. Clones were read by immunoSEQ multiplex PCR, and TCRdb kept only the in-frame ones, dropping some. The profile covers over 150,000 clones, with roughly four fifths appearing a single time and 1.2% to 1.5% taken by the ten largest. The sequencing sample was made of PBMCs. This sequence joins TRBV13 and TRBJ2-1; D is unresolved. The receptor was derived from a man younger than 35 in good health and CMV-seronegative. CDR3: CASSPAGWSHNEQFF. The DNA of the CDR3 is TGTGCCAGCAGCCCGGCCGGCTGGAGCCACAATGAGCAGTTCTTC.